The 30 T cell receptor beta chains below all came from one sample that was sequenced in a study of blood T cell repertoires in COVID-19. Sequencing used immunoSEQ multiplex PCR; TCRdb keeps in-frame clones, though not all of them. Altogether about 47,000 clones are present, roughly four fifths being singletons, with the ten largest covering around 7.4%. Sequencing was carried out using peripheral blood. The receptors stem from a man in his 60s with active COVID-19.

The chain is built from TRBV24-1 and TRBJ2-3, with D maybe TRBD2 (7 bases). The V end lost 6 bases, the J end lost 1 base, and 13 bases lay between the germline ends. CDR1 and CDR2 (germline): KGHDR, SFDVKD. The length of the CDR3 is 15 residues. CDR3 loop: CATSIGGGRTDTQYF. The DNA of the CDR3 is TGTGCCACCAGTATTGGCGGGGGCCGCACAGATACGCAGTATTTT.

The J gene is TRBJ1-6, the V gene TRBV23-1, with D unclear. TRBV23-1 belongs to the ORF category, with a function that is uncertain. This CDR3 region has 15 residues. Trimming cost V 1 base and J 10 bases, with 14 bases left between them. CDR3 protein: CASSQFVPGESPLHF. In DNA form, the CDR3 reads TGCGCCAGCAGTCAATTCGTTCCCGGGGAATCACCCCTCCACTTT.

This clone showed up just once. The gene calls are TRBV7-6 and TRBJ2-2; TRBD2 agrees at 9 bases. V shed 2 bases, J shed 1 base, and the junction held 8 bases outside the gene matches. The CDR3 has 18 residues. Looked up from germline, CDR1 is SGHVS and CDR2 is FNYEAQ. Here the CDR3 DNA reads TGTGCCAGCAGCTTAAGTAATAGCGGGGGCTTGAACACCGGGGAGCTGTTTTTT. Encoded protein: CASSLSNSGGLNTGELFF.

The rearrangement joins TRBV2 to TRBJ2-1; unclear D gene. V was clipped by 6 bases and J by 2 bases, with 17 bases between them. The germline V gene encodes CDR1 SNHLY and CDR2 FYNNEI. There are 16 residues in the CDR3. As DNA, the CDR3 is TGTGCCAGCAGGGCGGAAAGTGTTTGGACCTACAATGAGCAGTTCTTC. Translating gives CASRAESVWTYNEQFF.

CDR3 sequence (DNA): TGTGCCAGCAGTGAGACAGGAAATTCACCCCTCCACTTT. As protein: CASSETGNSPLHF. The chain joins TRBV6-1 to TRBJ1-6; D perhaps matches TRBD1 (6 bases). Germline-derived CDR1 and CDR2 are MNHNS and SASEGT. The ends were cut back, 3 bases at V and 7 bases at J, with 7 bases in the middle. There are 13 residues in the CDR3.

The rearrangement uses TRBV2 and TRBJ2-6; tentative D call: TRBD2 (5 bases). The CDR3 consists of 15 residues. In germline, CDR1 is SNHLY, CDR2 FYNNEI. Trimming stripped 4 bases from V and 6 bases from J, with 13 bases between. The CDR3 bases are TGTGCCAGCAGTGGGACGGAGGCAGTGGCCAACGTCCTGACTTTC. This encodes CASSGTEAVANVLTF.

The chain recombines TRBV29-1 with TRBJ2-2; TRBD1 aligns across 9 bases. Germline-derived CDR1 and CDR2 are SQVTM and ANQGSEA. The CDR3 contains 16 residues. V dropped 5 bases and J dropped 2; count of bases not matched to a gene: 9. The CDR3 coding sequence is TGCAGCGTTTTTGCCGGGACAGGGTTTAACACCGGGGAGCTGTTTTTT. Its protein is CSVFAGTGFNTGELFF.

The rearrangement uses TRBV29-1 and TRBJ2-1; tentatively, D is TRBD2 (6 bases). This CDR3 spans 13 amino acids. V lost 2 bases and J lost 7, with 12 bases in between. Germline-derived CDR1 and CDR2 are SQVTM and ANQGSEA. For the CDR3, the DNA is TGCAGCGTTGAATCGGGACTGTCTAATGAGCAGTTCTTC. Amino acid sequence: CSVESGLSNEQFF.

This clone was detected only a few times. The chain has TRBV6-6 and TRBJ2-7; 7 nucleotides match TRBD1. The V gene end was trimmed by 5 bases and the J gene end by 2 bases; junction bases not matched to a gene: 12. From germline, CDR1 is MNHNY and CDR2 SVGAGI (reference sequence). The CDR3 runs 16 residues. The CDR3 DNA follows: TGTGCCAGCAGTCAAAGTCCCGGGACAGCCCCCTACGAGCAGTACTTC. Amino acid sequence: CASSQSPGTAPYEQYF.

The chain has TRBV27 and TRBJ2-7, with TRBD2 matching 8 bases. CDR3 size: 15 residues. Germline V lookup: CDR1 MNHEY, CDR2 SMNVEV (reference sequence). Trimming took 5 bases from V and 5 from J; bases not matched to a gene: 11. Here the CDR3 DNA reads TGTGCCAGCAGTCGAACCGGGACTAGTCCTGACGAGCAGTACTTC. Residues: CASSRTGTSPDEQYF.

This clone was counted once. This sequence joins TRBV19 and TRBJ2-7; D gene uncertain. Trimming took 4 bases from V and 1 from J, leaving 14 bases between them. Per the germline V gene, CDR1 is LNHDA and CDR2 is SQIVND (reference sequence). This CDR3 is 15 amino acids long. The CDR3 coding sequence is TGTGCCAGTAGTACAGACCCCGACGGGTCCTACGAGCAGTACTTC. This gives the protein CASSTDPDGSYEQYF.

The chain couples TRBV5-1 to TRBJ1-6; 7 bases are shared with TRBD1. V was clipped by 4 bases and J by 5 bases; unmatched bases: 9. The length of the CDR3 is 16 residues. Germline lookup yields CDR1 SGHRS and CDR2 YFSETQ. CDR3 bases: TGCGCCAGCAGCCCGGAGGGGACAGCTAATAATTCACCCCTCCACTTT. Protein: CASSPEGTANNSPLHF.

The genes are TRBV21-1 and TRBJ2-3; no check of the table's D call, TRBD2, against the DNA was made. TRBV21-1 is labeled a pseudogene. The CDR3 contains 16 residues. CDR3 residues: CATAGRIGGGEDTQYF. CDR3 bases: TGTGCCACAGCGGGTCGGATAGGAGGGGGGGAAGATACGCAGTATTTT.

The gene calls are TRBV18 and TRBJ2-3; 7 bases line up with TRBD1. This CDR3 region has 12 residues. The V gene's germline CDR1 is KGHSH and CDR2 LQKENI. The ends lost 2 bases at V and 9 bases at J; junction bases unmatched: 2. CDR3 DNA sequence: TGTGCCAGCTCACCAGACAGGGAGACGCAGTATTTT. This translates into CASSPDRETQYF.

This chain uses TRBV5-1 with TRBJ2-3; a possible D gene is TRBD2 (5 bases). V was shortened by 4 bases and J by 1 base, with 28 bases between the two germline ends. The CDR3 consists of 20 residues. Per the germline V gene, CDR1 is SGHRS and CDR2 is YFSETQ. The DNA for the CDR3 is TGCGCCAGCAGCCAGACTAAGGCGGCAGATTGGAACCTACGCACAGATACGCAGTATTTT. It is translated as CASSQTKAADWNLRTDTQYF.

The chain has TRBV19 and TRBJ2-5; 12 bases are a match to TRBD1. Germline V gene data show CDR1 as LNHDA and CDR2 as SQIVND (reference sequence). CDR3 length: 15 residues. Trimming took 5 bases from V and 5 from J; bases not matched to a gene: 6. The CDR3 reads CASSPGQGARETQYF. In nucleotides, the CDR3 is TGTGCCAGTAGTCCGGGACAGGGGGCGAGGGAGACCCAGTACTTC.

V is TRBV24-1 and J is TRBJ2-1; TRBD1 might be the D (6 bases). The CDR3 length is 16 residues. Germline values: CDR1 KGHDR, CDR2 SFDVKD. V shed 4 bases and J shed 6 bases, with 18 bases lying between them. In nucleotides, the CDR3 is TGTGCCACCAGTGACCCCAGGGGACCCCGGGGCAATGAGCAGTTCTTC. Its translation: CATSDPRGPRGNEQFF.

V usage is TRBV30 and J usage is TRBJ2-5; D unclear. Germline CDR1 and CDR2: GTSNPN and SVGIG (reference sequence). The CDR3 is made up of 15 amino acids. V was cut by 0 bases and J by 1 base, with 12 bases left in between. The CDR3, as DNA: TGTGCCTGGAGTGTACTCGTGGGCAGCCAAGAGACCCAGTACTTC. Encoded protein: CAWSVLVGSQETQYF.

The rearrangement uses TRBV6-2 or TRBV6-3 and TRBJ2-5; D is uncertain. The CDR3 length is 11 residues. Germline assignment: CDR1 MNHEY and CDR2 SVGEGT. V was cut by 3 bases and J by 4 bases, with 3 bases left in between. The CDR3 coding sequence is TGTGCCAGCAGTTATCTAGAGACCCAGTACTTC. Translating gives CASSYLETQYF.

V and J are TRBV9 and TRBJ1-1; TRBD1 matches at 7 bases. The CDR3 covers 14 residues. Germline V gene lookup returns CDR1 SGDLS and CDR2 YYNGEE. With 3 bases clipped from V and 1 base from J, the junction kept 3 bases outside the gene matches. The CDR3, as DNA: TGTGCCAGCAGCGAGGACAGGCAGAACACTGAAGCTTTCTTT. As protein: CASSEDRQNTEAFF.

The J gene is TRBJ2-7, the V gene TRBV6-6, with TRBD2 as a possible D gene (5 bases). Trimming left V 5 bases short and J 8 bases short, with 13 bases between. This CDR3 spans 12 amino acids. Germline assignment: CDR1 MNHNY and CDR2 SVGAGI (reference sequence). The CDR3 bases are TGTGCCAGCAGTCCCCGGGGAGCGCAGCAGTACTTC. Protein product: CASSPRGAQQYF.

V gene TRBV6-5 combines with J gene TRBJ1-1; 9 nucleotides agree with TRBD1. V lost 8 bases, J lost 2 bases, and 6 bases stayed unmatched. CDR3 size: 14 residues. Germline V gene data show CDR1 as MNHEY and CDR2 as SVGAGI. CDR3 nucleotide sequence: TGTGCCAGCGCAAGACAGGGGGGAAACACTGAAGCTTTCTTT. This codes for CASARQGGNTEAFF.

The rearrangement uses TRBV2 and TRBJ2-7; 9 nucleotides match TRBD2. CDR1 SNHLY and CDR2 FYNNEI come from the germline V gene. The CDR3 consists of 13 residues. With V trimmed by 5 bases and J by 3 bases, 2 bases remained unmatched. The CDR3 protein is CASSLAGNYEQYF. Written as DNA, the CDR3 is TGTGCCAGCAGTCTAGCGGGAAACTACGAGCAGTACTTC.

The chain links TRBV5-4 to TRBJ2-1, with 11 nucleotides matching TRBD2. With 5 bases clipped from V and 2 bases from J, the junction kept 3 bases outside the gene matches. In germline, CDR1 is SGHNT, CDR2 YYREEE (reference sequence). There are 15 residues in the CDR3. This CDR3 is CASSAGLAAYNEQFF. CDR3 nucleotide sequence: TGTGCCAGCAGTGCGGGACTAGCGGCCTACAATGAGCAGTTCTTC.

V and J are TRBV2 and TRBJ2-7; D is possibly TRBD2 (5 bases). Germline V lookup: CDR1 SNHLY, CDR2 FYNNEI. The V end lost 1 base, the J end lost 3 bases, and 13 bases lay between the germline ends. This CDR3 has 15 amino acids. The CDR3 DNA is TGTGCCAGCAGTGAAGGTAGTGTCGGGGTCTACGAGCAGTACTTC. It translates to CASSEGSVGVYEQYF.

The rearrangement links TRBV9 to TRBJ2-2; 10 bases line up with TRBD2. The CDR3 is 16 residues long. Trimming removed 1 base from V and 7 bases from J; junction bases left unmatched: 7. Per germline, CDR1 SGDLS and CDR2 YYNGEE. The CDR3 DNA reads TGTGCCAGCAGCGTAAGGCTAGCGGGAGAGAACGGGGAGCTGTTTTTT. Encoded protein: CASSVRLAGENGELFF.

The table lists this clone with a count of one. The CDR3 DNA follows: TGTGCCTGGAGTAAAACGGACACGAACACCGGGGAGCTGTTTTTT. Translation: CAWSKTDTNTGELFF. This chain joins TRBV30 and TRBJ2-2; the D gene is possibly TRBD1 (5 bases). CDR3 size: 15 residues. Germline CDR1 reads GTSNPN; CDR2 reads SVGIG (reference sequence). The germline V and J ends were trimmed by 2 bases and 0 bases, with 10 bases remaining between them.

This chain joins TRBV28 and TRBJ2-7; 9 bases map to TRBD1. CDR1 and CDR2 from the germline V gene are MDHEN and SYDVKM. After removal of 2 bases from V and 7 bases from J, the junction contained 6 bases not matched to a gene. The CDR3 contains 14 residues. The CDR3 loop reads CASSLRGTGKEQYF. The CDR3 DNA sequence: TGTGCCAGCAGTTTACGTGGGACAGGGAAGGAGCAGTACTTC.

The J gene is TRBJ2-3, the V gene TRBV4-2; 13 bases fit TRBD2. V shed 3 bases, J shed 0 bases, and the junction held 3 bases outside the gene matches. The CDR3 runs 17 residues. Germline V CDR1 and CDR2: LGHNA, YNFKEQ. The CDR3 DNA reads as TGTGCCAGCAGCCATGGGACTAGCGGGGCCAGCACAGATACGCAGTATTTT. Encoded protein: CASSHGTSGASTDTQYF.

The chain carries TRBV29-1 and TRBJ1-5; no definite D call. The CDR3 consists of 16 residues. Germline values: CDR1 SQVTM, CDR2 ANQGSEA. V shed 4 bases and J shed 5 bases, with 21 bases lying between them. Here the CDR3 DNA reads TGCAGCGTTGGAATGGAGGGAGGGCCTAGGGATCAGCCCCAGCATTTT. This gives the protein CSVGMEGGPRDQPQHF.